What follows is one T cell receptor (beta chain) and its context. Its antigen remains unidentified. The CDR3 extends 3 residues past the end of the read, so its final part is completed from the germline J gene. For sequencing, equivalent amounts of genomic DNA were input from CVID and control samples. For every sample, a 60 bp segment covering the rearranged TCRbeta CDR3 region was amplified and then sequenced. The immunoSEQ assay, a bias-corrected multiplex PCR with high-throughput sequencing, was employed for TCRbeta amplification. As for the authors' bioinformatics: Every unique nucleotide sequence was considered a clone and was annotated with V, D and J genes, copy number and frequency. Sequences were labeled productive if in frame, and non-productive if out of frame or containing stop codons. As previously described, clonality was computed from Shannon's entropy. The predicted amino acid sequences of productive clones were used to derive the mean CDR3 Kyte-Doolittle hydropathy. Hierarchical clustering of scaled V gene usage was performed with the R hclust function using Manhattan distance and complete linkage. Clone sharing by CDR3 amino acid sequence was assessed by resampling 12 repertoires per group over 100 rounds. The repertoires were searched for 60 to 70 published EBV-specific TCRbeta sequences and 200 to 300 published CMV-specific TCRbeta sequences. A couple of CVID samples that yielded fewer than 10,000 sequences were excluded from the analysis, so roughly 42 CVID repertoires were retained. TCRdb took this table from immuneACCESS and kept in-frame rearrangements with V and J called. Such tables lack part of the clones; where checked against another copy, unresolved V genes explain under half of the gap, and the rest is unexplained. The D gene and trimming were derived from the DNA, and the V and J assignments and clone size from that table. This sample is represented by approximately 51,000 clones, with no singletons among them. The ten largest clones represent 5% to 6.5% of the sample.

The germline V gene (reference sequence) supplies CDR1 LNHDA and CDR2 SQIVND. The CDR3 starts with the cysteine, ends with the phenylalanine, and has 10 residues. Only the CDR3 bases that were read are kept: 21 of them, in frame from base 1. Both CVID patients and healthy controls were predominantly of Caucasian heritage. From each donor, about 4.5 to 8.5 ml of heparinized peripheral whole blood was collected. Genomic DNA from adults with common variable immune deficiency (CVID) and from healthy adult controls was the source for sequencing TCRbeta CDR3 repertoires. A total of about 22 healthy adult volunteers (around 12 female and approximately 10 male; age range 23 to 66 years, mean age around 35) were included in the control group. To isolate peripheral blood mononuclear cells, diluted blood was subjected to density centrifugation over Hypaque 1077 or Ficoll-Paque. Genomic DNA was extracted from unsorted mononuclear cells by Qiagen column purification or by a centrifugation-based method.

This sample stems from a study of T cell clonality in common variable immunodeficiency (dated by TCRdb to about 2015). Findings and caveats that apply to the study as a whole: TCRbeta clonality was higher in CVID subjects than in healthy controls (t-test p = 0.018), and the increase was most characteristic of about a third of subjects. CVID TCRbeta sequences reportedly showed fewer deletions and N-nucleotide insertions and lacked highly modified clones with 13 or more V deletions. CVID subjects shared fewer TCRbeta clones with each other than healthy controls did (p < 0.0001). Correlations between repertoire features and clinical complications were limited by patient heterogeneity within the CVID cohort. Even though DNA input was equal, the average per sample came to some 90,000 unique sequences for controls compared with 25,000 to 40,000 for CVID samples. According to the authors, figuring out what caused the increased clonality in CVID would require sequencing the repertoires of T cell subpopulations.

The specimen was peripheral blood mononuclear cells. The clonotype comes from a person aged 18-70 years in good health. The rearrangement joined TRBV19 to TRBJ1-2, and possibly TRBD1, on 5 matching bases. CDR3 bases read: TGTACTTGGGGGGACTACGAC. Its protein is CTWGDYD. The full CDR3 reads CTWGDYDYTF.